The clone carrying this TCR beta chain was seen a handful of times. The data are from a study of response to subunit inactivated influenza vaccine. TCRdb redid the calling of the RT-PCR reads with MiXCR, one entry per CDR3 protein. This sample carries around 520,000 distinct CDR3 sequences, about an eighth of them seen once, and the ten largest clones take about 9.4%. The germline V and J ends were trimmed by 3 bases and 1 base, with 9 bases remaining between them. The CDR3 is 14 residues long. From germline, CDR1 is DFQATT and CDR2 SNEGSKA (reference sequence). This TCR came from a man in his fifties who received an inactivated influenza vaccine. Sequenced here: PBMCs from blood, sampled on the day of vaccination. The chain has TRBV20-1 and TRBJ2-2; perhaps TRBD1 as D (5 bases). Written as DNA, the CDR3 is TGCAGTGCTAGGGGGCTACGGAACACCGGGGAGCTGTTTTTT. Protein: CSARGLRNTGELFF.